Below, 8 T cell receptor beta chains from the same sample are listed, as sequenced in a study of human T cells and chemical hapten exposure. The time point was: pre-sensitization, week 0. Stated treatment: therapeutic diphenylcyclopropenone sensitization with weekly scalp DPC. TCRdb reprocessed the RACE reads via MiXCR and lists one record per CDR3 protein. The sample records about 380,000 distinct CDR3 sequences, 5.1% being singletons. Sequencing used whole blood, obtained in connection with sensitization to the hapten diphenylcyclopropenone (DPC). These receptors were obtained from a woman in her forties or fifties with alopecia areata. Some clones in this sample may be carry-over from other donors' samples.

This clonotype has only a few counts. The chain recombines TRBV20-1 with TRBJ1-5, with D unresolved. V lost 2 bases and J lost 6, with 11 bases in between. The CDR3 runs 13 residues. The germline V gene encodes CDR1 DFQATT and CDR2 SNEGSKA (reference sequence). CDR3 sequence (DNA): TGCAGTGCTAGAAAACAGCTCGGTCAGCCCCAGCATTTT. Protein product: CSARKQLGQPQHF.

This clonotype was recorded a few times. V is TRBV6-1 and J is TRBJ2-4, with 13 bases that match TRBD2. CDR3 length equals 17 residues. The germline gives CDR1 MNHNS, CDR2 SASEGT. Losses at the gene ends were 4 bases for V and 2 bases for J; bases not matched to a gene: 5. As DNA, the CDR3 is TGTGCCAGCAGTGGGGGGGGACTAGCGGGATCCAAAAACATTCAGTACTTC. Protein: CASSGGGLAGSKNIQYF.

The V call is TRBV2, the J call TRBJ2-1, with TRBD2 matching 9 bases. CDR3 length: 15 residues. Germline lookup yields CDR1 SNHLY and CDR2 FYNNEI. V shed 6 bases and J 0 bases; nucleotides not matched to a gene: 3. The CDR3 DNA sequence: TGTGCCAGCAGGGAGCGGGAGGCCTCCTACAATGAGCAGTTCTTC. This sequence encodes CASREREASYNEQFF.

This chain connects TRBV10-3 to TRBJ2-2, with D perhaps matching TRBD2 (6 bases). The V gene lost 6 bases and the J gene lost 1 base, with 9 bases spanning the gap. The CDR3 covers 14 residues. In germline, CDR1 is ENHRY, CDR2 SYGVKD. The CDR3, as DNA: TGTGCCATCAGGGGGACTGGGAACACCGGGGAGCTGTTTTTT. Translated, it gives CAIRGTGNTGELFF.

This clonotype was observed many times. The chain couples TRBV27 to TRBJ2-4; the D call may be TRBD1 or TRBD2 (5 bases each). V shed 5 bases and J shed 15 bases, with 8 bases lying between them. Germline V gene lookup returns CDR1 MNHEY and CDR2 SMNVEV (reference sequence). This CDR3 is built from 9 residues. The CDR3 loop reads CASSGGRYF. CDR3 coding DNA: TGTGCCAGCAGTGGGGGTCGGTACTTC.

This clonotype was observed at least ten times. V usage is TRBV5-4 and J usage is TRBJ1-2; 7 nucleotides match TRBD1. The V segment lost 0 bases and the J segment 5 bases; nucleotides outside the gene matches: 13. Per the germline V gene, CDR1 is SGHNT and CDR2 is YYREEE (reference sequence). This CDR3 is built from 17 residues. The CDR3 region has the DNA TGTGCCAGCAGCTTGGCGACAGGGAGTAAATTAACTTATGGCTACACCTTC. Translating it yields CASSLATGSKLTYGYTF.

The table lists this clonotype with many counts. The chain employs TRBV7-4 and TRBJ2-7; 7 bases fit TRBD2. The CDR3 sequence is 14 residues long. The ends lost 10 bases at V and 6 bases at J; junction bases unmatched: 15. Germline CDR1 and CDR2: SGHVT and SQSDAQ. CDR3 sequence: CATICSGKLGEQYF. CDR3 coding DNA: TGTGCCACCATCTGCAGCGGGAAATTGGGCGAGCAGTACTTC.

This clonotype was seen repeatedly, ten times or more. The chain carries TRBV5-1 and TRBJ1-2, with no clear D. Germline V gene data show CDR1 as SGHRS and CDR2 as YFSETQ. The CDR3 is 14 amino acids. V was clipped by 0 bases and J by 8 bases, with 14 bases between them. The CDR3 loop reads CASSLEAFKGGYTF. In DNA, the CDR3 is TGCGCCAGCAGCTTGGAGGCCTTCAAAGGGGGCTACACCTTC.